Given below is one T cell receptor beta chain in context. The CDR3 runs 11 residues. The V gene's germline CDR1 is WSHSY and CDR2 SAAADI. V was shortened by 10 bases and J by 8 bases, with 14 bases between the two germline ends. This sample is part of a study of blood T cell repertoires in COVID-19. About the research overall: The cDNA or gDNA used as material had been derived from T cells, B-cell-depleted T cells, or PBMCs.

Here immunoSEQ multiplex PCR was the method, and the copy in TCRdb shows in-frame clones only, minus some. The table includes some 270,000 clones, around 86% detected once. In assigning cohorts, the study relied on participant-reported clinical history. The V gene is TRBV10-2, the J gene TRBJ1-2; D is unclear. The sequence came from a woman aged 40 to 49 who had recovered from COVID-19. The sample comprised PBMCs or T cells enriched from blood (not recorded which). Here the CDR3 reads CATHREGGYTF. DNA of the CDR3: TGCGCCACCCACCGGGAGGGCGGCTACACCTTC.